This TCR beta chain was captured in a study of shared clonotypes between healthy human individuals. General study results and limits: Naive subsets generally had larger estimated richness than memory subsets. Between several donors, naive CD4 clonotypes were shared at a level of roughly 5.5%.

The CDR3 has 14 residues. CDR1 GTSNPN and CDR2 SVGIG come from the germline V gene (reference sequence). V was clipped by 0 bases and J by 9 bases, with 18 bases between them. This clone has a single count. Antigen specificity is unknown. TCRdb keeps only in-frame clones here, not all; method: immunoSEQ multiplex PCR. This sample has 2 million to 2.5 million clones, with 85% to 95% found just once. The sequenced sample consisted of naive CD4+ T cells from PBMCs. As for subset: CD45RA+ positively selected. The receptor was derived from a man younger than 35 in good health. Some clones in this sample may be carry-over from other donors' samples. The rearrangement links TRBV30 to TRBJ2-7; no firm D call. The CDR3 coding sequence is TGTGCCTGGAGTGTACTGGGTTCCCCCATACGGCAGTACTTC. This encodes CAWSVLGSPIRQYF.